The 13 T cell receptor beta chains below come from one sample, sequenced in a study of T cells in Graves' hyperthyroidism and ophthalmopathy. RNA transcripts gave rise to amplified TCR beta CDR3 regions. The primer set for the first-round RT-PCR of the TCR CDR3 was HTBI. TCRdb reprocessed the multiplex PCR reads with MiXCR, giving one entry per CDR3 protein. This sample has hundreds of thousands of distinct CDR3 sequences, with 16% found just once. Sequencing was done on a sample of blood. The receptors were gathered from a woman between 18 and 29 years old with Graves' ophthalmopathy.

This clonotype was observed at least ten times. This chain links TRBV6-1 with TRBJ2-7, with 8 bases identical to TRBD1. Germline trimming cut 6 bases from V and 0 bases from J; bases unmatched to any gene: 10. Germline CDR1 MNHNS, CDR2 SASEGT. The CDR3 totals 16 residues. CDR3 nucleotide sequence: TGTGCCAGCAGGAACTCTGGACAGGGAGGCTCCTACGAGCAGTACTTC. Translation gives CASRNSGQGGSYEQYF.

CDR3 region: CAISPGTGASTDTQYF. Written as DNA, the CDR3 is TGTGCCATCAGCCCGGGGACGGGAGCTAGCACAGATACGCAGTATTTT. The chain uses TRBV10-3 and TRBJ2-3, with D possibly being TRBD2 (6 bases). Trimming removed 6 bases from V and 0 bases from J, with 16 bases in between. CDR1 is ENHRY, CDR2 SYGVKD, per germline. The CDR3 covers 16 residues.

This clonotype was observed at least ten times. The chain recombines TRBV2 with TRBJ2-7; 12 positions match TRBD1. There are 13 residues in the CDR3. Germline V gene data show CDR1 as SNHLY and CDR2 as FYNNEI. Trimming removed 6 bases from V and 5 bases from J; junction bases left unmatched: 2. This CDR3 is CASRGTGGNEQYF. The CDR3 nucleotides are TGTGCCAGCAGAGGGACAGGGGGCAACGAGCAGTACTTC.

V is TRBV14 and J is TRBJ2-3; D perhaps matches TRBD1 (5 bases). V lost 4 bases and J 3 bases, leaving 17 bases between the germline ends. CDR3 length equals 16 residues. CDR1 and CDR2 from the germline V gene are SGHDN and FVKESK. DNA for the CDR3: TGTGCCAGCAGCCCCCCTGATCCAGGGATAACAGATACGCAGTATTTT. This translates into CASSPPDPGITDTQYF.

Details on this clonotype: With a much larger clone just one base away, this may be a read error. J is TRBJ2-7 and V is TRBV20-1; no firm D call. Trimming pared 7 bases from V and 3 bases from J, leaving 10 bases between. Germline values: CDR1 DFQATT, CDR2 SNEGSKA (reference sequence). The CDR3 covers 11 residues. Here the CDR3 DNA reads TGCAGTGTCACTCGAAACTACGAGCAGTACTTC. Translating gives CSVTRNYEQYF.

The V and J genes are TRBV20-1 and TRBJ1-1, with D unresolved. Looked up from germline, CDR1 is DFQATT and CDR2 is SNEGSKA (reference sequence). V lost 2 bases to trimming and J lost 8 bases, with 9 bases between them. The CDR3 has 11 amino acids. Written as DNA, the CDR3 is TGCAGTGCTAGATCAGCCACCGAAGCTTTCTTT. Amino acids: CSARSATEAFF.

About this clonotype itself: This may be a read error: a much more frequent sequence differs by one nucleotide. CDR3 DNA sequence: TGTGCCAGCATGGGGACAGCTAATTTACCCCTCCACTTT. It specifies CASMGTANLPLHF. The gene calls are TRBV6-1 and TRBJ1-6, with 7 bases fitting TRBD1. The CDR3 is 13 amino acids. The germline V gene has CDR1 MNHNS and CDR2 SASEGT.

The chain links TRBV5-1 to TRBJ2-3, with a tentative D call TRBD1 (6 bases). Per germline, CDR1 SGHRS and CDR2 YFSETQ. The CDR3 covers 17 residues. With 0 bases removed from V and 0 bases from J, the gap between germline ends came to 14 bases. The CDR3 bases are TGCGCCAGCAGCTTGGGAGGGGGAGCGGTCAGCACAGATACGCAGTATTTT. This translates into CASSLGGGAVSTDTQYF. Full variable domain (outside the CDR3, taken from reference TRBV5-1 and TRBJ2-3): KAGVTQTPRYLIKTRGQQVTLSCSPISGHRSVSWYQQTPGQGLQFLFEYFSETQRNKGNFPGRFSGRQFSNSRSEMNVSTLELGDSALYLCASSLGGGAVSTDTQYFGPGTRLTVL.

This clonotype was observed at least ten times. The CDR3 DNA reads TGTGCCAGCTCACCACCGGTTGAATCTGGAAACACCATATATTTT. Translation gives CASSPPVESGNTIYF. J is TRBJ1-3 and V is TRBV18; D unclear. The CDR3 has 15 amino acids. The V end lost 0 bases, the J end lost 1 base, and 7 bases lay between the germline ends. Germline CDR1 is KGHSH and CDR2 is LQKENI.

This clonotype was detected many times. The rearrangement uses TRBV11-3 and TRBJ2-5; D unresolved. V was pared by 4 bases and J by 2 bases, with 14 bases between. CDR1 is SGHNT, CDR2 YENEEA, per germline. The CDR3 length is 15 residues. The CDR3 DNA follows: TGTGCCAGCAGCTCCATGACTTCCTCACAAGAGACCCAGTACTTC. Translated, it gives CASSSMTSSQETQYF.

This clonotype was recorded at least ten times. V usage is TRBV18 and J usage is TRBJ1-1; no clear D. The CDR3 has 15 amino acids. Germline loops: CDR1 KGHSH, CDR2 LQKENI. Trimming left V 1 base short and J 6 bases short, with 15 bases between. This CDR3 reads CASSPQGPQFAEAFF. DNA for the CDR3: TGTGCCAGCTCACCACAGGGCCCCCAGTTCGCTGAAGCTTTCTTT.

This clonotype was seen many times. The chain employs TRBV30 and TRBJ1-5; D remains ambiguous. The CDR3 sequence is 14 residues long. Trimming shortened V by 0 bases and J by 0 bases, and 6 bases separated the two germline ends. CDR1 and CDR2 from the germline V gene are GTSNPN and SVGIG (reference sequence). The CDR3 coding sequence is TGTGCCTGGAGTGTAGGGAGTAGCAATCAGCCCCAGCATTTT. Translating it yields CAWSVGSSNQPQHF.

This clonotype was counted ten times or more. The CDR3 bases are TGCAGTGCTAGAGGGGACAGGGGGACTGAGCAGTTCTTC. It yields the protein CSARGDRGTEQFF. The chain couples TRBV20-1 to TRBJ2-1; TRBD1 aligns across 11 bases. With 1 base clipped from V and 9 bases from J, the junction kept 2 bases outside the gene matches. The CDR3 has 13 amino acids. CDR1 and CDR2 (germline): DFQATT, SNEGSKA (reference sequence).